The sequence of this T cell receptor beta chain was determined in a study of blood T cell repertoires in COVID-19. Germline CDR1 SNHLY, CDR2 FYNNEI. The V end was cut by 1 base, the J end by 0 bases, with 11 bases between. The CDR3 sequence is 16 residues long. Clones were sequenced by immunoSEQ multiplex PCR, and TCRdb holds only the in-frame ones, with some missing. There are about 150,000 clones in the sample; about 85% occur only once, and roughly 4% lies in the top ten. The rearrangement joins TRBV2 to TRBJ2-3, with TRBD2 as a possible D gene (7 bases). The sequence came from a woman aged 60 to 75 with active or convalescent COVID-19. Sequencing used peripheral blood. For the CDR3, the DNA is TGTGCCAGCAGTGAAGTGCGGGGGCGTAGCACAGATACGCAGTATTTT. It translates to CASSEVRGRSTDTQYF. The complete variable domain, with remaining parts taken from reference TRBV2 and TRBJ2-3, reads EPEVTQTPSHQVTQMGQEVILRCVPISNHLYFYWYRQILGQKVEFLVSFYNNEISEKSEIFDDQFSVERPDGSNFTLKIRSTKLEDSAMYFCASSEVRGRSTDTQYFGPGTRLTVL.